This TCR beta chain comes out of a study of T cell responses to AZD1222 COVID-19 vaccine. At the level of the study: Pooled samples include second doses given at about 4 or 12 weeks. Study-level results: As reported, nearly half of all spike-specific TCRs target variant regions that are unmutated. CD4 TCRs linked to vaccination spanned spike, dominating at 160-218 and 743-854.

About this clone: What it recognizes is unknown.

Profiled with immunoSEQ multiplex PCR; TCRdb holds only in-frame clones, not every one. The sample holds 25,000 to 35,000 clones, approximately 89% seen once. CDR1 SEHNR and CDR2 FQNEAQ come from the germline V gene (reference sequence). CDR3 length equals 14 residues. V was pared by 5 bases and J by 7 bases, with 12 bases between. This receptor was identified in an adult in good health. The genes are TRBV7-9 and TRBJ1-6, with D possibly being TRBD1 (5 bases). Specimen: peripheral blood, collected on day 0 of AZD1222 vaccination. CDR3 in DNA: TGTGCCAGCAGCCCGACAGACTCCAATTCACCCCTCCACTTT. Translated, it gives CASSPTDSNSPLHF.